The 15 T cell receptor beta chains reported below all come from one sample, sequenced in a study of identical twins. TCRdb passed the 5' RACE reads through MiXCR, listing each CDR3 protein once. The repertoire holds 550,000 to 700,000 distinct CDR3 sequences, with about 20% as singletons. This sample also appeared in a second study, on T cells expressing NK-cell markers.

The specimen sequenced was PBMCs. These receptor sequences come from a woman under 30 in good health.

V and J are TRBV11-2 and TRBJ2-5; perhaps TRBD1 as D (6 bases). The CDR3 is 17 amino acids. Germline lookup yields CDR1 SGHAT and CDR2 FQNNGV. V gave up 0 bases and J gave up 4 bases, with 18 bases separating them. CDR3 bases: TGTGCCAGCAGCTTAGATCCAACAGGGATTTTTCGAGAGACCCAGTACTTC. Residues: CASSLDPTGIFRETQYF.

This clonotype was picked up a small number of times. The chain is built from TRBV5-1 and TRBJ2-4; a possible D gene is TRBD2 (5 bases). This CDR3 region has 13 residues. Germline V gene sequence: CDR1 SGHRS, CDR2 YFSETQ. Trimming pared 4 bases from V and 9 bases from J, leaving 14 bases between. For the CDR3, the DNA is TGCGCCAGCAGCCCCGAGGGATTGATCATTCAGTACTTC. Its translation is CASSPEGLIIQYF. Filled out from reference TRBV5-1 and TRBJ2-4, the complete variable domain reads KAGVTQTPRYLIKTRGQQVTLSCSPISGHRSVSWYQQTPGQGLQFLFEYFSETQRNKGNFPGRFSGRQFSNSRSEMNVSTLELGDSALYLCASSPEGLIIQYFGAGTRLSVL.

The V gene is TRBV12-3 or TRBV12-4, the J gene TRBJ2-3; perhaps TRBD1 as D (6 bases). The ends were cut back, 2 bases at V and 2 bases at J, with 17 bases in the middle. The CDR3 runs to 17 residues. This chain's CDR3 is CASSLSQVGGYTDTQYF. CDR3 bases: TGTGCCAGCAGTTTATCGCAGGTTGGGGGCTACACAGATACGCAGTATTTT.

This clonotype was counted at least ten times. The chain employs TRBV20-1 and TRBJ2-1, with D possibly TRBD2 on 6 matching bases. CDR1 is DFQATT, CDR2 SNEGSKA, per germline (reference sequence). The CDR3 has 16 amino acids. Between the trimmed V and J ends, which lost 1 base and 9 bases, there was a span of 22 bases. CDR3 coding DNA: TGCAGTGCTAGAGCAAGGAGACGCGGGGCTGCGATTGAGCAGTTCTTC. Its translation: CSARARRRGAAIEQFF.

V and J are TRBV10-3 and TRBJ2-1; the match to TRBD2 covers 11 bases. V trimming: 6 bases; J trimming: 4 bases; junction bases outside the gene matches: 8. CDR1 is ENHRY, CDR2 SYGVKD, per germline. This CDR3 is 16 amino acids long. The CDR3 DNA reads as TGTGCCATCAGGGCGGGACTAGCGGTTCAATACAATGAGCAGTTCTTC. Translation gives CAIRAGLAVQYNEQFF.

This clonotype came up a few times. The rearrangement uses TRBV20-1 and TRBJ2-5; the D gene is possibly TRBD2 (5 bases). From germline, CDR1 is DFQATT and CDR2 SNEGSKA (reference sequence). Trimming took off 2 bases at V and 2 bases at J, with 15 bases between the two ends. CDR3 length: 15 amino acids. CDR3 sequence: CSARPTGRPQETQYF. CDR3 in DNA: TGCAGTGCTAGACCCACGGGGAGACCTCAAGAGACCCAGTACTTC.

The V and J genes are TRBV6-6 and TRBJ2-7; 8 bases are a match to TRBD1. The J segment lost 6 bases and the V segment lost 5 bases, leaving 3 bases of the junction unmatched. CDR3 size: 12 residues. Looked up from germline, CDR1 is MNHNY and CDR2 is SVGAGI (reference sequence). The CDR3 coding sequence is TGTGCCAGCAGTGGACAGGGAAGCGAGCAGTACTTC. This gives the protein CASSGQGSEQYF.

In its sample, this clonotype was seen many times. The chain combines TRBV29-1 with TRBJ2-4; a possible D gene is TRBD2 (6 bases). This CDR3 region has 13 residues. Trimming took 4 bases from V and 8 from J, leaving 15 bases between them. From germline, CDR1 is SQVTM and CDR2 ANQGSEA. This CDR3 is CSVADGGGDIQYF. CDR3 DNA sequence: TGCAGCGTTGCAGACGGAGGAGGGGACATTCAGTACTTC.

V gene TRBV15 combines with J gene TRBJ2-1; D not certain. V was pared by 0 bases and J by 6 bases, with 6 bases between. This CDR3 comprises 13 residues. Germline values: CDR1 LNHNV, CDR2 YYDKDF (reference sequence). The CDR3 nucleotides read TGTGCCACCAGCAGAGATCAAGGCAATGAGCAGTTCTTC. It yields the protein CATSRDQGNEQFF.

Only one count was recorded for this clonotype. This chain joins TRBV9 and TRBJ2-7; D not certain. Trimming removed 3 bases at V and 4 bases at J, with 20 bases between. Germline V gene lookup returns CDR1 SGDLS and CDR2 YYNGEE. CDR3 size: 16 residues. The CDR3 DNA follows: TGTGCCAGCAGCGCAGGAAATATCCTCGGAACGTACGAGCAGTACTTC. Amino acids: CASSAGNILGTYEQYF. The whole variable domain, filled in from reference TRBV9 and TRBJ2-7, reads DSGVTQTPKHLITATGQRVTLRCSPRSGDLSVYWYQQSLDQGLQFLIQYYNGEERAKGNILERFSAQQFPDLHSELNLSSLELGDSALYFCASSAGNILGTYEQYFGPGTRLTVT.

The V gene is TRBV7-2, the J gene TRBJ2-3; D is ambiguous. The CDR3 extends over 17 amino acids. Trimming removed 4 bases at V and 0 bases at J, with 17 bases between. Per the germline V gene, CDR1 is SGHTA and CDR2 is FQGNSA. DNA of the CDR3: TGTGCCAGCAGCTACCCAACCAGGAGCCGTAGCACAGATACGCAGTATTTT. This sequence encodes CASSYPTRSRSTDTQYF.

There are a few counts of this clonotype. CDR3 nucleotide sequence: TGCAGTGCTAGAGAAGCAGTCGGCTACACCTTC. Protein product: CSAREAVGYTF. This sequence joins TRBV20-1 and TRBJ1-2; D gene ambiguous. From germline, CDR1 is DFQATT and CDR2 SNEGSKA (reference sequence). The CDR3 loop spans 11 amino acids. Trimming pared 0 bases from V and 8 bases from J, leaving 7 bases between.

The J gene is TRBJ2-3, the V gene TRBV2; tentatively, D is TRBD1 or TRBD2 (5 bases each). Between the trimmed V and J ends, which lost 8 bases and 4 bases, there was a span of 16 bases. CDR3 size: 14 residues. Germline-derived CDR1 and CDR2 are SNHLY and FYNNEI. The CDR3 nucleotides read TGTGCCAGCTTTCGTGGGGGACCCCCAGATACGCAGTATTTT. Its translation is CASFRGGPPDTQYF.

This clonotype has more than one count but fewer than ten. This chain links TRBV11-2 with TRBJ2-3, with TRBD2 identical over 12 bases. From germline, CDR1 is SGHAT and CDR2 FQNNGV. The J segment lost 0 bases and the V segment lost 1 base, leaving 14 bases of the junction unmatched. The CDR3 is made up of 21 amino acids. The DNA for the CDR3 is TGTGCCAGCAGCTTAGTTCCGGGACTAGCGGGCCCTCCTGTGAGCACAGATACGCAGTATTTT. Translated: CASSLVPGLAGPPVSTDTQYF. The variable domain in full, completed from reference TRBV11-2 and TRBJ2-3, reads EAGVAQSPRYKIIEKRQSVAFWCNPISGHATLYWYQQILGQGPKLLIQFQNNGVVDDSQLPKDRFSAERLKGVDSTLKIQPAKLEDSAVYLCASSLVPGLAGPPVSTDTQYFGPGTRLTVL.

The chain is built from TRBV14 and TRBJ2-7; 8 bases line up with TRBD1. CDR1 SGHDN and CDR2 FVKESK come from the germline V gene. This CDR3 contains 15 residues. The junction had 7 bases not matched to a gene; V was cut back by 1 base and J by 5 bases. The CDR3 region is CASSQGTGPGDEQYF. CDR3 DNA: TGTGCCAGCAGCCAAGGGACAGGGCCAGGCGACGAGCAGTACTTC.